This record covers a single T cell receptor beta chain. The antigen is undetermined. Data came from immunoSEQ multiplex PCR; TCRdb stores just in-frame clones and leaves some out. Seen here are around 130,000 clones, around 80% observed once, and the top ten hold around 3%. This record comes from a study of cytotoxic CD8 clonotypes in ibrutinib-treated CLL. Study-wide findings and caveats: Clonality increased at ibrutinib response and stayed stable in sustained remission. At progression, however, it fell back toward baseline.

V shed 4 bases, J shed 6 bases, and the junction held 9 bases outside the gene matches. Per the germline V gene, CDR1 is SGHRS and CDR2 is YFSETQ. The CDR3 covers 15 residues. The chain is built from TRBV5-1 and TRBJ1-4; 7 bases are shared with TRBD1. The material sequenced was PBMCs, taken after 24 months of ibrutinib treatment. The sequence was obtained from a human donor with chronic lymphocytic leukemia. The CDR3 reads CASSRGTVRDEKLFF. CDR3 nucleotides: TGCGCCAGCAGCAGAGGGACAGTTCGCGATGAAAAACTGTTTTTT.